This T cell receptor beta chain was sequenced for a study of Ad26.COV2.S vaccination and SARS-CoV-2 variants. Study overall: The study gave Ad26.COV2.S intramuscularly, once or twice 56 days apart.

Germline-derived CDR1 and CDR2 are MNHEY and SVGAGI. The CDR3 covers 14 residues. Losses at the gene ends were 6 bases for V and 3 bases for J; bases not matched to a gene: 7. TCRdb keeps only in-frame clones here, not all; method: immunoSEQ multiplex PCR. The table lists 380,000 or so clones, around four fifths of them singletons. Treatment defined: some 20 received Ad26.COV2.S at low or high dose, single or two shots; about 5 received placebo; per-sample allocation not given. Samples analyzed were those drawn on day 63 after the first vaccine or placebo injection. The rearrangement links TRBV6-5 to TRBJ2-7, with 8 bases lining up with TRBD1. The material was peripheral blood, obtained in a trial of Ad26.COV2.S vaccine versus placebo. This TCR came from a person between 18 and 65 years old who received the Ad26.COV2.S COVID-19 vaccine or a placebo. The CDR3 nucleotides read TGTGCCAGCAGCCGAGGACAGGGAGGCTACGAGCAGTACTTC. The encoded protein is CASSRGQGGYEQYF.